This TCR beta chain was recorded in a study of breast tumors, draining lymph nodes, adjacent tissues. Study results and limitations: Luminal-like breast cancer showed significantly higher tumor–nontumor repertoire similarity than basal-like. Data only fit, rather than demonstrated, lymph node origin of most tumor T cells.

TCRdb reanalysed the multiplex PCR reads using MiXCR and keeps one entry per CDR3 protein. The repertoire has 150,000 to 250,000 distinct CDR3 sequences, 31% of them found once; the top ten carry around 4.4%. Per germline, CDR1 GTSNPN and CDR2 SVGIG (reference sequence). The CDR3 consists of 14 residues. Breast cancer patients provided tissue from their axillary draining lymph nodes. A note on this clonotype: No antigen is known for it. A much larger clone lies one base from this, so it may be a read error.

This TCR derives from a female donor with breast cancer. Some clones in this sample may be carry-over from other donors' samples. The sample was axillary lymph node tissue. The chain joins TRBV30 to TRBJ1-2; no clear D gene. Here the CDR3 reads CDWTGQQIAYGYTF. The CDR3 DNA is TGTGACTGGACCGGGCAGCAAATAGCCTATGGCTACACCTTC. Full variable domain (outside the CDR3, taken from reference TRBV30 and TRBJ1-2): SQTIHQWPATLVQPVGSPLSLECTVEGTSNPNLYWYRQAAGRGLQLLFYSVGIGQISSEVPQNLSASRPQDRQFILSSKKLLLSDSGFYLCDWTGQQIAYGYTFGSGTRLTVV.